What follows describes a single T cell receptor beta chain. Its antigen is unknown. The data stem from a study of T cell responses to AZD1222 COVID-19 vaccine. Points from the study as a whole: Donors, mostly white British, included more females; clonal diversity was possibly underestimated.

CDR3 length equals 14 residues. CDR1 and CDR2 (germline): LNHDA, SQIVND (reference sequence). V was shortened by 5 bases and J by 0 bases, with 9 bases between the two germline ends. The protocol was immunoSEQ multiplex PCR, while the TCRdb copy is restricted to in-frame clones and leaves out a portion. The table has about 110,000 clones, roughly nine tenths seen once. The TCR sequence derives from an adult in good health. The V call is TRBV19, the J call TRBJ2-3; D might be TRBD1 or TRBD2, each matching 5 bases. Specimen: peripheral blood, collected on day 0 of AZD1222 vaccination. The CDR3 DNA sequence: TGTGCCAGTAGTCGGGGACCTAGCACAGATACGCAGTATTTT. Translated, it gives CASSRGPSTDTQYF.